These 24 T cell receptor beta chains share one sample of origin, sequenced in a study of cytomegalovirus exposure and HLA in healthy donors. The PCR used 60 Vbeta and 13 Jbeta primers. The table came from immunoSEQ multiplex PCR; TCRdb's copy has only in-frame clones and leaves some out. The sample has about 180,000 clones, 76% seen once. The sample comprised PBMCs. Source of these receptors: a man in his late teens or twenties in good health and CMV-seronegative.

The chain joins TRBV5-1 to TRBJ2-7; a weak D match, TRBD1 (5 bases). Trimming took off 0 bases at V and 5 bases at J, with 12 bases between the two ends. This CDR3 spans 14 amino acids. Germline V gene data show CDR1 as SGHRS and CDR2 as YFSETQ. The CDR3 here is CASSLATVVDEQYF. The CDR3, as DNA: TGCGCCAGCAGCTTGGCGACAGTCGTGGACGAGCAGTACTTC. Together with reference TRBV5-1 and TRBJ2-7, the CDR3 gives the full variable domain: KAGVTQTPRYLIKTRGQQVTLSCSPISGHRSVSWYQQTPGQGLQFLFEYFSETQRNKGNFPGRFSGRQFSNSRSEMNVSTLELGDSALYLCASSLATVVDEQYFGPGTRLTVT.

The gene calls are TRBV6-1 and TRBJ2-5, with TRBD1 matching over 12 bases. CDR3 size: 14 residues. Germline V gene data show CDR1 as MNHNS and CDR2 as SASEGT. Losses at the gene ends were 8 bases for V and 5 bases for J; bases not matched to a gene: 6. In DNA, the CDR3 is TGTGCCAGCTCCCGGGACAGGGGGCTGGAGACCCAGTACTTC. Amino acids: CASSRDRGLETQYF.

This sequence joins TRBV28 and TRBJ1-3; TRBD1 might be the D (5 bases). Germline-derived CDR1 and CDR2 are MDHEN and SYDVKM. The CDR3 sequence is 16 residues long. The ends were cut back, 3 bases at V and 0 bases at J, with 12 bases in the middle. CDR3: CASSLAGGNSGNTIYF. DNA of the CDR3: TGTGCCAGCAGTTTGGCGGGGGGGAACTCTGGAAACACCATATATTTT.

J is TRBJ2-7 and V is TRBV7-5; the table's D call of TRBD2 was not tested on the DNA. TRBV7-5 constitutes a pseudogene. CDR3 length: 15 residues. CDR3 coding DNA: TGTGCCAGAACCTCCCCACGGGACTCGACTTTGAAGCAGTACTTC. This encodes CARTSPRDSTLKQYF.

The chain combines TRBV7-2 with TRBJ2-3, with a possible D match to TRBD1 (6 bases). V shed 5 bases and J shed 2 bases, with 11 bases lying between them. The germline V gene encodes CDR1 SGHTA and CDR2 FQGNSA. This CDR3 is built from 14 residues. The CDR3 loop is CASSPRQDTDTQYF. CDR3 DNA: TGTGCCAGCAGCCCCCGACAGGACACAGATACGCAGTATTTT. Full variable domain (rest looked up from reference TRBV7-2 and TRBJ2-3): GAGVSQSPSNKVTEKGKDVELRCDPISGHTALYWYRQSLGQGLEFLIYFQGNSAPDKSGLPSDRFSAERTGGSVSTLTIQRTQQEDSAVYLCASSPRQDTDTQYFGPGTRLTVL.

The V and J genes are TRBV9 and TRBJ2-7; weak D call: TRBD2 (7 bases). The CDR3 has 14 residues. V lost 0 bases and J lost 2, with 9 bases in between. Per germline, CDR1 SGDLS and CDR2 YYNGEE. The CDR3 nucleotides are TGTGCCAGCAGCGTAGGGGGGGGCCCCTACGAGCAGTACTTC. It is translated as CASSVGGGPYEQYF.

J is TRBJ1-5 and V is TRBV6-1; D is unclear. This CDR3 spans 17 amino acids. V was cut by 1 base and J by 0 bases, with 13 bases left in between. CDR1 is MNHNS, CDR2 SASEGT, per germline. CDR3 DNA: TGTGCCAGCAGTGAAGGGGTTAGCCGATATAGCAATCAGCCCCAGCATTTT. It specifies CASSEGVSRYSNQPQHF.

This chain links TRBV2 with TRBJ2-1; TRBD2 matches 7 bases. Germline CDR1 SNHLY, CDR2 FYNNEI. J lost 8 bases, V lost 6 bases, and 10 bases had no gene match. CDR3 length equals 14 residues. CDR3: CASRRLARMDEQFF. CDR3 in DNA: TGTGCCAGCAGGAGACTAGCCCGAATGGATGAGCAGTTCTTC. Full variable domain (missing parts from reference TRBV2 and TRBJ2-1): EPEVTQTPSHQVTQMGQEVILRCVPISNHLYFYWYRQILGQKVEFLVSFYNNEISEKSEIFDDQFSVERPDGSNFTLKIRSTKLEDSAMYFCASRRLARMDEQFFGPGTRLTVL.

The CDR3, as DNA: TGTGCCAGCAGCCCACAGGGGGCCGGATACGAGCAGTACTTC. Protein: CASSPQGAGYEQYF. This chain joins TRBV7-3 and TRBJ2-7; 9 bases fit TRBD1. With 5 bases clipped from V and 4 bases from J, the junction kept 6 bases outside the gene matches. This CDR3 contains 14 residues. Germline V gives CDR1 SGHTA, CDR2 FQGTGA.

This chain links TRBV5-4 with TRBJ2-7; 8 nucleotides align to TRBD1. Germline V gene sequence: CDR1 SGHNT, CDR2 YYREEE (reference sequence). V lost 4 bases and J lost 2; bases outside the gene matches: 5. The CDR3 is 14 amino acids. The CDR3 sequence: CASSKWTGTYEQYF. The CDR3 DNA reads TGTGCCAGCAGCAAGTGGACAGGGACCTACGAGCAGTACTTC. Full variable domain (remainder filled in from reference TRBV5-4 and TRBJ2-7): ETGVTQSPTHLIKTRGQQVTLRCSSQSGHNTVSWYQQALGQGPQFIFQYYREEENGRGNFPPRFSGLQFPNYSSELNVNALELDDSALYLCASSKWTGTYEQYFGPGTRLTVT.

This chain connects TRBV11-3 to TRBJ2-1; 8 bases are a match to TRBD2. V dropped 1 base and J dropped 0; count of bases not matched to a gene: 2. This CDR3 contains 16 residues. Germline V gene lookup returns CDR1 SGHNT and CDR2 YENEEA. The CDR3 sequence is CASSLGGTSSYNEQFF. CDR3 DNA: TGTGCCAGCAGCTTAGGAGGGACTAGCTCCTACAATGAGCAGTTCTTC.

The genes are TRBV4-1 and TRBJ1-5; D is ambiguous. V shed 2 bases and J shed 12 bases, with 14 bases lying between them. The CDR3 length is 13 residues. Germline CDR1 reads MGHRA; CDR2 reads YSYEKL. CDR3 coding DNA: TGCGCCAGCAGCCAACTCCCGGGTAGGAACCAGCATTTT. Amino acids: CASSQLPGRNQHF.

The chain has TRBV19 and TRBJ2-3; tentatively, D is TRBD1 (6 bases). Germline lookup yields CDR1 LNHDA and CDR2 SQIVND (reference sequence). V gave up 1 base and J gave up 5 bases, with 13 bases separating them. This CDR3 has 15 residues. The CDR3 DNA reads TGTGCCAGTAGTATAGGCAGGGGAGCCGTAGATACGCAGTATTTT. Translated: CASSIGRGAVDTQYF.

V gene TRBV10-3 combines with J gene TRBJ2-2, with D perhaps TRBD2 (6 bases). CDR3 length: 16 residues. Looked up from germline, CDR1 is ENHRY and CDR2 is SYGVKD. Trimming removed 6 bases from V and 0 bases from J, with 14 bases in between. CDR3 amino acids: CAIRDRGTSNTGELFF. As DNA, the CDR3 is TGTGCCATCAGAGACCGCGGGACGTCGAACACCGGGGAGCTGTTTTTT.

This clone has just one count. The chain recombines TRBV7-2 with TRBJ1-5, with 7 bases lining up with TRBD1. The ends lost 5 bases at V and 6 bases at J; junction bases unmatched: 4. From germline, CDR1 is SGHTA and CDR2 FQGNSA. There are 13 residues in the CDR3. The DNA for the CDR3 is TGTGCCAGCAGCCCAGGGGGTACTCAGCCCCAGCATTTT. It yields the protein CASSPGGTQPQHF.

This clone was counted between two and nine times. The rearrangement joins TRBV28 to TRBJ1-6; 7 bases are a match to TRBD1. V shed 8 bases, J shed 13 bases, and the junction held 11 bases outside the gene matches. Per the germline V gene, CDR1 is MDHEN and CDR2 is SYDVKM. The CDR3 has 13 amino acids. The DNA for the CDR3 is TGTGCCAGCGGTCGAGGGGGCCTGTGTCCCCTCCACTTT. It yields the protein CASGRGGLCPLHF. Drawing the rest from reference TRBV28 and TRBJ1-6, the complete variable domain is DVKVTQSSRYLVKRTGEKVFLECVQDMDHENMFWYRQDPGLGLRLIYFSYDVKMKEKGDIPEGYSVSREKKERFSLILESASTNQTSMYLCASGRGGLCPLHFGNGTRLTVT.

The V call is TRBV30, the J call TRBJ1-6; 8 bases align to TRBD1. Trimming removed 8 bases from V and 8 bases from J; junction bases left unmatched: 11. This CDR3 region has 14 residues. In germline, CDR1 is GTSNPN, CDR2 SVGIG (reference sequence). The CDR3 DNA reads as TGTGCCCGGCGAACCAGGGGGCTTTATTCACCCCTCCACTTT. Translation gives CARRTRGLYSPLHF.

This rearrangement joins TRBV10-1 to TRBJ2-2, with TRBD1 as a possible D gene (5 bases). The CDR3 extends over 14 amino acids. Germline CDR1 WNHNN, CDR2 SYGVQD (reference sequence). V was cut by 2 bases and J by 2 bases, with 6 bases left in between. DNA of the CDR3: TGCGCCAGCAGTGAGGACAGAAACACCGGGGAGCTGTTTTTT. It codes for CASSEDRNTGELFF.

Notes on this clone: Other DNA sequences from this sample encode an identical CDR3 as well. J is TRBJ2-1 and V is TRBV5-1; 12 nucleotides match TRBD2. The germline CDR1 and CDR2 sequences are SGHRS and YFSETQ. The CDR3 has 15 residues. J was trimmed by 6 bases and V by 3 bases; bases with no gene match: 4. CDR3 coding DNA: TGCGCCAGCAGCTATGGACTAGCGGGAATCAATGAGCAGTTCTTC. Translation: CASSYGLAGINEQFF.

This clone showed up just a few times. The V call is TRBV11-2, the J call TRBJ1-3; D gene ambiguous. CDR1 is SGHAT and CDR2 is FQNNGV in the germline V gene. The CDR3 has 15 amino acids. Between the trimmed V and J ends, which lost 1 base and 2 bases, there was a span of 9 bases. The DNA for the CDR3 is TGTGCCAGCAGCTTAGTACACAGTACTGGAAACACCATATATTTT. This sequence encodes CASSLVHSTGNTIYF.

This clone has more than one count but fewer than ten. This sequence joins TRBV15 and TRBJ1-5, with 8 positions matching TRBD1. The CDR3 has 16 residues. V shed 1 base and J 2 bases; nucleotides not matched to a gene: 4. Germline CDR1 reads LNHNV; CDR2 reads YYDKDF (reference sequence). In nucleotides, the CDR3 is TGTGCCACCAGCAGAGGCCCGGGACAGGGCAATCAGCCCCAGCATTTT. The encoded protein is CATSRGPGQGNQPQHF.

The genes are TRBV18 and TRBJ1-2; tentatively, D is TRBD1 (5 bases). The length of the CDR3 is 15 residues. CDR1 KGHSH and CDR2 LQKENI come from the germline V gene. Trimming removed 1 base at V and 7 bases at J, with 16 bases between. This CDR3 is CASSPRTSRFGGYTF. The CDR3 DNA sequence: TGTGCCAGCTCACCACGGACAAGTCGGTTCGGTGGCTACACCTTC.

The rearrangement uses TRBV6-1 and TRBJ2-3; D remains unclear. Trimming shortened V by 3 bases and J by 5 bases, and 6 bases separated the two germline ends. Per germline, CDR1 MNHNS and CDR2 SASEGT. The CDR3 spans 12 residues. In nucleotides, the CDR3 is TGTGCCAGCAGTGATCTCTTAGATACGCAGTATTTT. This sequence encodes CASSDLLDTQYF.

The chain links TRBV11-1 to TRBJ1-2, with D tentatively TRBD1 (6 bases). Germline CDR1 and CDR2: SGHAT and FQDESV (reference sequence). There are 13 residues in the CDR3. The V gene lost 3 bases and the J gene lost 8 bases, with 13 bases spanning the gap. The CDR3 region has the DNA TGTGCCAGCAGCTTGACGGACAGCCAAGGCTACACCTTC. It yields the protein CASSLTDSQGYTF.